This TCR beta chain was obtained from a study of neoadjuvant anti-PD-1 for oral cavity cancer. Study summary: Around day 43, patients without progression received a fourth nivolumab dose before surgery. Study-level results: Only a few patients per response group were TCR-analyzed; validation needed.

This CDR3 spans 14 amino acids. Trimming shortened V by 0 bases and J by 4 bases, and 11 bases separated the two germline ends. Germline lookup yields CDR1 GTSNPN and CDR2 SVGIG (reference sequence). Most PBMC samples had roughly 0.45 ug input DNA in six replicates. The protocol was immunoSEQ multiplex PCR, while the TCRdb copy is restricted to in-frame clones and leaves out a portion. The sample carries more than 11,000 clones, around 70% recorded once. As to time point: after neoadjuvant nivolumab, at surgical resection. Stage II-IVA oral cavity squamous cell carcinoma was new and untreated by systemic or radiation therapy. Points on this clone: As yet, its antigen is unknown.

This clonotype was obtained from a person aged 35-79 years with oral cavity squamous cell carcinoma. The V gene is TRBV30, the J gene TRBJ2-3; TRBD1 might be the D (5 bases). The source was PBMCs, collected after nivolumab (anti-PD-1) treatment. The CDR3 sequence: CAWSVRGGSDTQYF. The CDR3 DNA follows: TGTGCCTGGAGTGTTAGGGGTGGCTCAGATACGCAGTATTTT.